The T cell receptor beta chain described here comes from a study of blood T cell repertoires in COVID-19 (dated by TCRdb to the early 2020s). Background on the whole study: Samples from collaborators originated in the United States, Italy and Spain and spanned both the acute and convalescent phases of COVID-19. A de-identified subject ID, COVID-19 status, age in years and sex were almost always included in the sample metadata. Where available, HLA class I and class II types were obtained from metadata supplied by the sample provider rather than from assay-based typing. The material from the prospective study consisted of cDNA or gDNA derived from T cells, B-cell-depleted T cells, or PBMCs. The samples were drawn from two sources: the first 160 participants of the ongoing ImmuneRACE study, and 1,200 or so subjects contributed by 6 global collaborators. Subjects who had been exposed to COVID-19, were actively infected with it, or had recovered from it provided the deeply sampled blood TCRbeta repertoires that made up the dataset. The repertoires were released in a freely available public database meant as a resource for research on the immune response to SARS-CoV-2. Broad study findings and their caveats: The quantity of clinical and demographic metadata differed by source and by participant and was supplied without curation.

TCRbeta CDR3 regions were amplified from genomic DNA by means of the immunoSEQ Assay, a bias-controlled multiplex PCR. Regarding the original processing steps: Nucleated cell counts per sample were estimated from amplification of reference gene primers within the assay. To quantify the absolute abundance of each unique TCRbeta CDR3 rearrangement, sequence reads were collapsed and filtered. For each sample, productive Simpson clonality was calculated as the square root of Simpson's diversity index across productive rearrangements. This immuneACCESS table, as held by TCRdb, lists in-frame sequences with V and J called but not all clones. Of the missing ones, under half trace to an unresolved V gene in checked studies; the others have no known cause. Clonal size and the V and J genes are those of that table, whereas D and trimming came from the DNA. Here the sample has approximately 190,000 clones; approximately 79% occur a single time. About 5.5% of the sample is in the top ten clones.

Participants in the prospective study were aged about 18 to 89 years, lived in 20 to 25 United States geographic areas, and enrolled through a virtual design. Cohort assignment in the prospective study relied on participant-reported clinical history from a screening survey and a study questionnaire. Each participant in the prospective study had whole blood, serum and a nasopharyngeal or oropharyngeal swab collected by mobile phlebotomists. Over a roughly 2-month period, participants in the prospective study had the option of providing additional blood draws and questionnaires. Before DNA extraction, blood samples from the prospective study were shipped at room temperature or frozen. For this clone: What antigen it recognizes has not been identified. One base away there is no much larger clone; base qualities are not given.

Sequences were obtained from PBMCs or T cells enriched from blood (not recorded which). This sequence originates from a woman aged 60-70 years with acute COVID-19.

At the DNA level, the sequence is TGTGCCAGCAGGAAGAGACAGTACGCGAACACCGGGGAGCTGTTTTTT. Translated, this is CASRKRQYANTGELFF. The V and J genes are TRBV21-1 and TRBJ2-2; the table calls TRBD1, which could not be checked here. TRBV21-1 is assigned pseudogene status. Its CDR3 holds 16 amino acids, cysteine through phenylalanine. The CDR3 DNA has 48 bases and is translated from base 1.